This T cell receptor beta chain was observed in a study of monozygotic twins with inflammatory bowel disease. Total RNA amounting to roughly 3,400 ng went into each TCR library. One entry per CDR3 protein, without DNA, is what TCRdb gives after re-calling the 5' RACE reads. This repertoire comprises over 110,000 distinct CDR3 sequences; its ten largest clones make up roughly 2.5%. CDR3 length equals 15 residues. Germline CDR1 DFQATT, CDR2 SNEGSKA (reference sequence). The TCR comes from a human donor with ulcerative colitis or Crohn's disease, or a healthy co-twin of an affected twin (not recorded which). Sequencing was performed on blood. This sequence joins TRBV20-1 and TRBJ2-5; TCRdb indicates TRBD2, and absent DNA this call remains unverified. The CDR3 loop is CSAPLAGDVQETQYF.